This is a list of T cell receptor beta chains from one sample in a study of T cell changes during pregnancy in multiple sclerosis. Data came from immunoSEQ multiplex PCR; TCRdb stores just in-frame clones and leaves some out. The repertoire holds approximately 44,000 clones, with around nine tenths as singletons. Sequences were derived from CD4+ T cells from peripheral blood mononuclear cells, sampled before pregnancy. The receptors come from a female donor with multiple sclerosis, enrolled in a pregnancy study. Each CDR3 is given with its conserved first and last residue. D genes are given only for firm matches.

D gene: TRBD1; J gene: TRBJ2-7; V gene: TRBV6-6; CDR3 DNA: TGTGCCTGTAGGGACAGGGCCTACGAGCAGTACTTC; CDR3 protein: CACRDRAYEQYF
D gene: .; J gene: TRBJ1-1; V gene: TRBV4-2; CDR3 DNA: TGTGCCAGCAGCCCCTTGGGGGGTGCGGACACTGAAGCTTTCTTT; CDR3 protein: CASSPLGGADTEAFF
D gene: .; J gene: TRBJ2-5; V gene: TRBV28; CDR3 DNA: TGTGCCAGCAGTTTCTCCCGGGGAGAAGAGACCCAGTACTTC; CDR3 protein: CASSFSRGEETQYF
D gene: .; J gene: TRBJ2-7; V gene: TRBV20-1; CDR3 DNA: TGCAGTGCTAGATGGGAGTACGAGCAGTACTTC; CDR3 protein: CSARWEYEQYF
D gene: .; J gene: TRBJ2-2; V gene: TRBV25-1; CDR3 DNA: TGTGCCAGCAGTGAGATGGGGGCGGGGAACACCGGGGAGCTGTTTTTT; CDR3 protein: CASSEMGAGNTGELFF
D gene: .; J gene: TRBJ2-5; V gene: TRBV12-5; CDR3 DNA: TGTGCTAGTGGTTTGGGTTCTGCGGGCAGCCGAGAGACCCAGTACTTC; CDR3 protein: CASGLGSAGSRETQYF
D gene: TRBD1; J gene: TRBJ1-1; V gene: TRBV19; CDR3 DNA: TGTGCCAGTAGTGGTCGACAGGGGAAAGGCCTAAGTCGGATCTCTGAAGCTTTCTTT; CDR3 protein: CASSGRQGKGLSRISEAFF
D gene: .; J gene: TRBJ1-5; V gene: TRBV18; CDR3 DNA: TGTGCCAGCTCTCAGACAGGAGACAATCAGCCCCAGCATTTT; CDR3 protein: CASSQTGDNQPQHF
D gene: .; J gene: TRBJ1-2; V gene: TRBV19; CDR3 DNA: TGTGCCAGTAGTATTCGGGGGTCCCATGGCTACACCTTC; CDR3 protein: CASSIRGSHGYTF
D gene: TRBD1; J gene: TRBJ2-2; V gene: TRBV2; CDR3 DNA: TGTGCCAGCAGCAACGAGGGGGCGAGCACCGGGGAGCTGTTTTTT; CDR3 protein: CASSNEGASTGELFF
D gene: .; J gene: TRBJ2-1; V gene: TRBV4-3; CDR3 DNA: TGCGCCAGCAGCCAAGAGAGACATTACAATGAGCAGTTCTTC; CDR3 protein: CASSQERHYNEQFF
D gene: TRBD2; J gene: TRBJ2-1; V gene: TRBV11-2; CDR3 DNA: TGTGCCAGCAGAACGACTAGCGGGAGGTGGAATGAGCAGTTCTTC; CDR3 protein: CASRTTSGRWNEQFF
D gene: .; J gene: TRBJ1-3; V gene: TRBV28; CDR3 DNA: TGTGCCAGCAGTTTAGATATGAGACAGGCTGGAAACACCATATATTTT; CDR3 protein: CASSLDMRQAGNTIYF
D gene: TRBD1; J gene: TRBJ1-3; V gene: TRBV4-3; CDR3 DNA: TGCGCCAGCAGCCAGGGACAGGGAAACACCATATATTTT; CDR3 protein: CASSQGQGNTIYF